The clone carrying this T cell receptor (beta chain) was seen a handful of times. The data belong to a study of blood T cell repertoires in COVID-19. On the study more broadly: Collection of acute and convalescent COVID-19 samples took place in the United States, Italy and Spain. PBMCs, B-cell-depleted T cells, or T cells were the source of the cDNA or gDNA that made up the material.

Data came from immunoSEQ multiplex PCR; TCRdb stores just in-frame clones and leaves some out. This table holds around 160,000 clones, about nine tenths found once. This CDR3 has 16 amino acids. Unmatched junction bases numbered 7, after V lost 1 base and J lost 5 bases. CDR1 and CDR2 (germline): SEHNR, FQNEAQ (reference sequence). The specimen sequenced was peripheral blood. The chain combines TRBV7-9 with TRBJ1-2; 10 nucleotides match TRBD1. This TCR was recovered from a human donor in a cohort sampled during active COVID-19. The CDR3: CASSLGGTGEAYGYTF. The CDR3 nucleotides are TGTGCCAGCAGCTTAGGTGGGACAGGGGAAGCGTATGGCTACACCTTC.